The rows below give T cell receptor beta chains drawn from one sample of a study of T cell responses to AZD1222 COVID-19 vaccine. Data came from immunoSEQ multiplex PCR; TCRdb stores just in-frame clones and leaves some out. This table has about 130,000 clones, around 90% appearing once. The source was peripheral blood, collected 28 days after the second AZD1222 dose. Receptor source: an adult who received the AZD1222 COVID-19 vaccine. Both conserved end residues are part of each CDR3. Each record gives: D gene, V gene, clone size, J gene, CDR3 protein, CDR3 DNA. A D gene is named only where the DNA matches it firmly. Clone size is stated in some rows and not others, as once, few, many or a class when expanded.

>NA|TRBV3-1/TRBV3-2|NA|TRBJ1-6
CASSQDRDSPLHF
TGTGCCAGCAGCCAAGATAGAGATTCACCCCTCCACTTT
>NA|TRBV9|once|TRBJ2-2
CASSPGTLSPGELFF
TGTGCCAGCAGCCCAGGGACGCTGTCTCCAGGGGAGCTGTTTTTT
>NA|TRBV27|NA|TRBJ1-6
CASSLQGRFSYNSPLHF
TGTGCCAGCAGTTTACAGGGAAGATTCTCCTATAATTCACCCCTCCACTTT
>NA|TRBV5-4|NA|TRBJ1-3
CASSLGGESAGNTIYF
TGTGCCAGCAGCTTGGGGGGAGAATCTGCTGGAAACACCATATATTTT
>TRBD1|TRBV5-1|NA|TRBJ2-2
CASSLFGTGGEATGELFF
TGCGCCAGCAGCTTGTTTGGGACAGGGGGCGAGGCCACCGGGGAGCTGTTTTTT
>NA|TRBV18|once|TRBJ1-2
CASSPPGGDQFYGYTF
TGTGCCAGCTCACCACCGGGCGGAGACCAATTCTATGGCTACACCTTC
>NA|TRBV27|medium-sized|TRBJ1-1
CASSTPGLTRTEAFF
TGTGCCAGCAGTACCCCAGGATTAACGAGGACTGAAGCTTTCTTT
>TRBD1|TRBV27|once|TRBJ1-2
CASSRRDREVGYTF
TGTGCCAGCAGTCGCCGGGACAGGGAGGTTGGCTACACCTTC
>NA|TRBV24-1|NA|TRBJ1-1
CATSDFPGQLRFFF
TGTGCCACCAGTGATTTCCCCGGGCAGCTCCGCTTTTTCTTT
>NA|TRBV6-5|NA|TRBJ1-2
CASTEGLGYYGYTF
TGTGCCAGCACCGAAGGCTTGGGTTACTATGGCTACACCTTC
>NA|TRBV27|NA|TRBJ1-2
CASRSATDKGGYTF
TGTGCCAGCAGATCGGCTACTGACAAGGGAGGCTACACCTTC
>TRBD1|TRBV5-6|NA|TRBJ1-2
CASRLPGQGSGYTF
TGTGCCAGCAGACTCCCGGGACAGGGCTCTGGCTACACCTTC
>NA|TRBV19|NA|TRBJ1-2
CASGRRGSDLSNYGYTF
TGTGCCAGTGGCCGACGGGGGTCAGATCTTTCTAACTATGGCTACACCTTC
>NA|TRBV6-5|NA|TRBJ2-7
CASSLQGPYEQYF
TGTGCCAGCAGCTTACAGGGACCCTACGAGCAGTACTTC
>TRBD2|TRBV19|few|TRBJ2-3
CASSTSSGNADTQYF
TGTGCCAGTAGTACTTCTAGCGGGAACGCAGATACGCAGTATTTT
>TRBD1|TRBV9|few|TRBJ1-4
CASSARDRPSGYPNEKLFF
TGTGCCAGCAGCGCCCGGGACAGGCCAAGCGGATACCCCAATGAAAAACTGTTTTTT
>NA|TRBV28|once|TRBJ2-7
CASSSGYYEQYF
TGTGCCAGCAGTTCCGGATACTACGAGCAGTACTTC
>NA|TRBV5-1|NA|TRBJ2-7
CASSLGLGSAYEQYF
TGCGCCAGCAGCTTGGGGTTGGGGTCAGCCTACGAGCAGTACTTC
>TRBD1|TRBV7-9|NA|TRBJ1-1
CASSVTGEDTEAFF
TGTGCCAGCAGCGTGACAGGGGAGGACACTGAAGCTTTCTTT
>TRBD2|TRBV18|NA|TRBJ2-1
CASSPLLAAGRNEQFF
TGTGCCAGCTCTCCCCTCCTAGCGGCCGGTCGGAATGAGCAGTTCTTC
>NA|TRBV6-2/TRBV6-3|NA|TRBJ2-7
CASSSHRVSYEQYF
TGTGCCAGCAGTTCCCACAGGGTCTCCTACGAGCAGTACTTC
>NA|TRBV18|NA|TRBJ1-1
CASSPPSRGGTEAFF
TGTGCCAGCTCACCACCGTCCAGGGGAGGCACTGAAGCTTTCTTT
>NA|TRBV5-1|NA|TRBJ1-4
CASSLGVGHTNEKLFF
TGCGCCAGCAGCTTGGGGGTTGGACATACTAATGAAAAACTGTTTTTT
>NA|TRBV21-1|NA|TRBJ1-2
CASSKYGAGDGYTF
TGTGCCAGCAGCAAATACGGCGCCGGGGACGGCTACACCTTC
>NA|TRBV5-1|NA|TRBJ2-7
CASSLALAGGEEQYF
TGCGCCAGCAGCTTGGCATTAGCTGGAGGGGAAGAGCAGTACTTC
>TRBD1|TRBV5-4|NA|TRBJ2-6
CASSTQTGGAGGANVLTF
TGTGCCAGCAGCACACAGACAGGGGGCGCCGGTGGGGCCAACGTCCTGACTTTC
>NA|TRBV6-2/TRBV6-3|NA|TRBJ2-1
CASSWPGNEQFF
TGTGCCAGCAGTTGGCCGGGGAATGAGCAGTTCTTC
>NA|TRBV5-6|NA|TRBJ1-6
CASSLAADSPLHF
TGTGCCAGCAGCTTGGCCGCGGATTCACCCCTCCACTTT
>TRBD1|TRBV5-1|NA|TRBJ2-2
CASRGTGSTGELFF
TGCGCCAGCAGAGGGACAGGGAGCACCGGGGAGCTGTTTTTT
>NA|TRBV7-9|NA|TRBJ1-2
CASSSVDTYGYTF
TGTGCCAGCAGCTCCGTGGACACCTATGGCTACACCTTC
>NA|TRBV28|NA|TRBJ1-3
CASSHRLGLAGNTIYF
TGTGCCAGCAGTCACCGTTTGGGTTTAGCTGGAAACACCATATATTTT
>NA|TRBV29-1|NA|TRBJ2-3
CSADTGTDTQYF
TGCAGCGCCGACACGGGCACAGATACGCAGTATTTT
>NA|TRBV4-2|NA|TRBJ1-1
CASSLPTGNTEAFF
TGTGCCAGCAGCCTACCTACAGGGAACACTGAAGCTTTCTTT
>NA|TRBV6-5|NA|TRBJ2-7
CASSHAPPGRYEQYF
TGTGCCAGCAGTCACGCACCACCCGGGCGATACGAGCAGTACTTC
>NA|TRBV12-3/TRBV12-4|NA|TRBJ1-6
CASSLEGVALHF
TGTGCCAGCAGTTTAGAGGGGGTGGCCCTCCACTTT
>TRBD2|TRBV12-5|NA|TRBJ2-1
CASGSLSGGIYNEQFF
TGTGCTAGTGGCTCCCTTAGCGGGGGGATCTACAATGAGCAGTTCTTC
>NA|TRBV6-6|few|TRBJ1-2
CASSYSRAVVYGYTF
TGTGCCAGCAGTTACTCGAGGGCAGTAGTTTATGGCTACACCTTC
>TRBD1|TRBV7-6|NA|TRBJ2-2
CASRGTGLNTGELFF
TGTGCCAGCAGAGGGACAGGGTTGAACACCGGGGAGCTGTTTTTT
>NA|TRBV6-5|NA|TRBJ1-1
CALRLQLNTEAFF
TGTGCCCTAAGATTACAACTGAACACTGAAGCTTTCTTT
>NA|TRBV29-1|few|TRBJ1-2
CSVVDPEGGYTF
TGCAGCGTTGTTGACCCCGAAGGGGGCTACACCTTC
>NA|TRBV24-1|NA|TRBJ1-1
CATREYEAFF
TGTGCCACCCGAGAGTATGAAGCTTTCTTT
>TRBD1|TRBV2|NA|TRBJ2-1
CASTYGQANEQFF
TGTGCCAGCACTTACGGACAGGCCAATGAGCAGTTCTTC
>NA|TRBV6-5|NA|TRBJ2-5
CASSYSSTQETQYF
TGTGCCAGCAGTTACTCGTCTACGCAAGAGACCCAGTACTTC
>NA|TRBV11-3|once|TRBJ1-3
CASSLAATSGNTIYF
TGTGCCAGCAGCTTAGCAGCCACCTCTGGAAACACCATATATTTT
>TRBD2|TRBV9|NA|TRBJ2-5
CASSASGGLQETQYF
TGTGCCAGCAGCGCTAGCGGGGGCCTCCAAGAGACCCAGTACTTC
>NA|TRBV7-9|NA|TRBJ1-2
CASSVSEYGYTF
TGTGCCAGCAGCGTTAGTGAGTATGGCTACACCTTC
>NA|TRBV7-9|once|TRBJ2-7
CASSPSAGLEQYF
TGTGCCAGCAGCCCGTCGGCAGGGCTCGAGCAGTACTTC
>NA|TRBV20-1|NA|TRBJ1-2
CSARSSNGYTF
TGCAGTGCTAGATCCTCCAATGGCTACACCTTC
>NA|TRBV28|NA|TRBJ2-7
CATHTGGGTSYEQYF
TGTGCCACCCACACCGGAGGCGGGACCTCCTACGAGCAGTACTTC
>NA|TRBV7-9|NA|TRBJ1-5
CASSSTNQPQHF
TGTGCCAGCAGCTCGACCAATCAGCCCCAGCATTTT
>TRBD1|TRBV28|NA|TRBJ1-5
CASRDPGQIQPQHF
TGTGCCAGCAGGGATCCGGGACAGATCCAACCCCAGCATTTT
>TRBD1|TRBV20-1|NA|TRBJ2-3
CSVIMTGRWNF
TGCAGTGTGATAATGACAGGGAGATGGAATTTT